The 17 T cell receptor beta chains below were found in one sample sequenced in a study of blood T cell repertoires in COVID-19. Clones were read by immunoSEQ multiplex PCR, and TCRdb kept only the in-frame ones, dropping some. The data show approximately 150,000 clones, 87% seen once. Material: peripheral blood. These receptors were taken from a woman aged 45 to 65 with acute or convalescent COVID-19.

The chain links TRBV7-3 to TRBJ2-1; 7 nucleotides line up with TRBD2. Germline CDR1 SGHTA, CDR2 FQGTGA. The V gene end was trimmed by 5 bases and the J gene end by 2 bases; junction bases not matched to a gene: 6. The CDR3 is 15 residues long. The DNA of the CDR3 is TGTGCCAGCAGCCTCCGGGACTACGCCTACAATGAGCAGTTCTTC. Translating gives CASSLRDYAYNEQFF.

Details on this clone: The same CDR3 can be traced to other DNA sequences in this sample. CDR3 sequence reads: CASSQDLGGYTF. CDR3 nucleotide sequence: TGTGCCAGCAGCCAAGATCTCGGGGGCTACACCTTC. The chain uses TRBV3-1 (or the pseudogene TRBV3-2) and TRBJ1-2, with D uncertain. CDR3 length: 12 amino acids. Per germline, CDR1 LGHDT and CDR2 YNNKEL (reference sequence). Trimming removed 0 bases from V and 8 bases from J, with 7 bases in between.

The chain combines TRBV6-5 with TRBJ2-7; no definite D call. CDR3 length: 14 residues. V lost 2 bases to trimming and J lost 3 bases, with 11 bases between them. Germline-derived CDR1 and CDR2 are MNHEY and SVGAGI. CDR3 region: CASSYRTGNYEQYF. The CDR3 DNA sequence: TGTGCCAGCAGTTACCGCACCGGTAACTACGAGCAGTACTTC.

The chain combines TRBV27 with TRBJ2-3; D perhaps matches TRBD1 (5 bases). This CDR3 contains 16 residues. Deletions cut 3 bases from V and 4 bases from J, with 17 bases between. Looked up from germline, CDR1 is MNHEY and CDR2 is SMNVEV (reference sequence). CDR3 amino acids: CASSLPTGPRADTQYF. Here the CDR3 DNA reads TGTGCCAGCAGTTTGCCCACAGGCCCTAGGGCAGATACGCAGTATTTT.

The chain links TRBV9 to TRBJ1-1; D ambiguous. This CDR3 region has 13 residues. The V and J ends lost 0 bases and 0 bases respectively, with 3 bases between them. Germline CDR1 SGDLS, CDR2 YYNGEE. In DNA form, the CDR3 reads TGTGCCAGCAGCGTAGCCGTGAACACTGAAGCTTTCTTT. The encoded protein is CASSVAVNTEAFF. Full variable domain (missing parts from reference TRBV9 and TRBJ1-1): DSGVTQTPKHLITATGQRVTLRCSPRSGDLSVYWYQQSLDQGLQFLIQYYNGEERAKGNILERFSAQQFPDLHSELNLSSLELGDSALYFCASSVAVNTEAFFGQGTRLTVV.

The V and J genes are TRBV4-1 and TRBJ1-4; tentatively, D is TRBD1 (5 bases). The CDR3 totals 15 residues. Deletions cut 4 bases from V and 8 bases from J, with 17 bases between. Germline V gene data show CDR1 as MGHRA and CDR2 as YSYEKL. The CDR3: CASSPPPGTAEKLFF. CDR3 bases: TGCGCCAGCAGCCCACCACCCGGGACTGCAGAAAAACTGTTTTTT.

The chain combines TRBV3-1 (or the pseudogene TRBV3-2) with TRBJ2-5, with 7 positions matching TRBD1. The CDR3 contains 14 residues. The V and J ends lost 2 bases and 3 bases, in that order; junction bases with no gene match: 3. Germline V gene data show CDR1 as LGHDT and CDR2 as YNNKEL (reference sequence). This chain's CDR3 is CASSQNTGEETQYF. In nucleotides, the CDR3 is TGTGCCAGCAGCCAAAACACAGGGGAAGAGACCCAGTACTTC.

This clone was detected once. This chain connects TRBV10-2 to TRBJ1-1; a possible D gene is TRBD1 (6 bases). Germline V gene sequence: CDR1 WSHSY, CDR2 SAAADI. V was pared by 8 bases and J by 11 bases, with 18 bases between. This CDR3 is 12 amino acids long. This chain's CDR3 is CASYEDGGHAFF. DNA of the CDR3: TGCGCCAGCTACGAGGACGGGGGGCACGCTTTCTTT.

This clone was observed a handful of times. V gene TRBV2 combines with J gene TRBJ1-1; no firm D call. Trimming left V 2 bases short and J 3 bases short, with 7 bases between. The CDR3 has 13 amino acids. Looked up from germline, CDR1 is SNHLY and CDR2 is FYNNEI. CDR3 sequence (DNA): TGTGCCAGCAGTGAATACGGGGACACTGAAGCTTTCTTT. Its protein product is CASSEYGDTEAFF.

The chain combines TRBV24-1 with TRBJ2-5; no definite D call. Germline V gene lookup returns CDR1 KGHDR and CDR2 SFDVKD. CDR3 length: 16 residues. V was cut by 1 base and J by 1 base, with 12 bases left in between. CDR3 residues: CATSDFPQVGQETQYF. CDR3 DNA sequence: TGTGCCACCAGTGATTTCCCCCAGGTGGGCCAAGAGACCCAGTACTTC.

V is TRBV30 and J is TRBJ1-2; possible D gene TRBD1, 6 bases. CDR1 GTSNPN and CDR2 SVGIG come from the germline V gene (reference sequence). This CDR3 region has 11 residues. The CDR3 spells CAEGQPYGYTF. In nucleotides, the CDR3 is TGTGCGGAAGGACAGCCCTATGGCTACACCTTC.

This chain uses TRBV19 with TRBJ1-5, with a weak D call TRBD1 (5 bases). In germline, CDR1 is LNHDA, CDR2 SQIVND (reference sequence). V was clipped by 5 bases and J by 2 bases, with 16 bases between them. CDR3 size: 16 residues. CDR3 in DNA: TGTGCCAGTAGTCCAGGGATAAGTTTAGGCAATCAGCCCCAGCATTTT. Amino acid sequence: CASSPGISLGNQPQHF. The full variable domain, its missing parts supplied by reference TRBV19 and TRBJ1-5, is DGGITQSPKYLFRKEGQNVTLSCEQNLNHDAMYWYRQDPGQGLRLIYYSQIVNDFQKGDIAEGYSVSREKKESFPLTVTSAQKNPTAFYLCASSPGISLGNQPQHFGDGTRLSIL.

The chain couples TRBV30 to TRBJ1-5; 9 nucleotides align to TRBD1. After removal of 6 bases from V and 8 bases from J, the junction contained 5 bases not matched to a gene. The CDR3 runs 12 residues. Germline V gene data show CDR1 as GTSNPN and CDR2 as SVGIG (reference sequence). CDR3 nucleotides: TGTGCCTGCAAACAGGGGGCCAAGCCCCAGCATTTT. As protein: CACKQGAKPQHF.

J is TRBJ2-7 and V is TRBV27; D gene ambiguous. Per the germline V gene, CDR1 is MNHEY and CDR2 is SMNVEV (reference sequence). The CDR3 runs 13 residues. V shed 7 bases and J shed 3 bases, with 13 bases lying between them. The CDR3 region has the DNA TGTGCCAGCACAATCGGTCCGGGCTACGAGCAGTACTTC. The encoded protein is CASTIGPGYEQYF.

The rearrangement joins TRBV12-5 to TRBJ2-3; tentatively, D is TRBD2 (6 bases). This CDR3 region has 15 residues. V was shortened by 4 bases and J by 5 bases, with 16 bases between the two germline ends. Looked up from germline, CDR1 is LGHNT and CDR2 is FRNRAP. The chain's CDR3 is CASGSGLSQGDTQYF. The CDR3 bases are TGTGCTAGTGGTTCCGGACTATCGCAGGGAGATACGCAGTATTTT.

The rearrangement joins TRBV6-4 to TRBJ2-2, with a weak D call TRBD1 (5 bases). CDR1 MRHNA and CDR2 SNTAGT come from the germline V gene. CDR3 size: 13 residues. Between the trimmed V and J ends, which lost 4 bases and 3 bases, there was a span of 6 bases. The CDR3 here is CASSGGDTGELFF. The CDR3 DNA reads as TGTGCCAGCAGTGGGGGCGACACCGGGGAGCTGTTTTTT.

This chain joins TRBV7-9 and TRBJ2-7, with D perhaps matching TRBD2 (8 bases). The V and J ends lost 5 bases and 3 bases respectively, with 23 bases between them. CDR1 is SEHNR and CDR2 is FQNEAQ in the germline V gene (reference sequence). CDR3 length: 17 residues. CDR3 residues: CASSREGMYRGLYEQYF. CDR3 DNA sequence: TGTGCCAGCAGCCGGGAGGGCATGTACAGGGGTCTCTACGAGCAGTACTTC.